A single TCR beta chain is shown here with its context. The entry originates in a study of Ad26.COV2.S vaccination and SARS-CoV-2 variants. Profiled with immunoSEQ multiplex PCR; TCRdb holds only in-frame clones, not every one. Of about 680,000 clones in the sample, 70% to 90% were seen once. Described treatment: around 19 received Ad26.COV2.S at low or high dose, single or two shots; 5 received placebo; per-sample allocation not given. Day 63 following the first vaccine or placebo injection was when the samples were taken. In germline, CDR1 is SGHNT, CDR2 YYREEE (reference sequence). V gave up 4 bases and J gave up 1 base; unmatched junction bases: 4. This CDR3 comprises 15 residues.

The rearrangement links TRBV5-4 to TRBJ1-3, with 8 bases that match TRBD1. The receptor comes from a person aged 18-60 years who received the Ad26.COV2.S COVID-19 vaccine or a placebo. The source material was peripheral blood, sampled in a trial of Ad26.COV2.S vaccine versus placebo. CDR3 amino acids: CASSPRTGSGNTIYF. The CDR3 coding sequence is TGTGCCAGCAGCCCTAGGACAGGGTCTGGAAACACCATATATTTT.